The clone carrying this TCR beta chain was seen a few times. The antigen remains unidentified. This CDR3 has 16 residues. CDR1 is DFQATT and CDR2 is SNEGSKA in the germline V gene (reference sequence). V lost 3 bases and J 0 bases, leaving 15 bases between the germline ends. The data were obtained in a study of T cell repertoires in cytomegalovirus infection. Study-wide context: Indications of both CMV infection and matching HLA type were provided by public TCR beta signatures.

TCRdb itself ran the reads through MiXCR, one entry per CDR3 protein. This sample has some 350,000 distinct CDR3 sequences; roughly 34% occur once, and the top ten carry approximately 12%. Material: cultured PBMCs, obtained from culture after CMV antigen stimulation. The receptor comes from a human donor in good health (CMV status not recorded). Some clones in this sample may be carry-over from other donors' samples. The chain couples TRBV20-1 to TRBJ1-3; D possibly corresponds to TRBD1 (5 bases). CDR3: CSASRDLPASGNTIYF. The CDR3 DNA sequence: TGCAGTGCTAGTAGGGACCTACCAGCCTCTGGAAACACCATATATTTT.